Each of the 18 T cell receptor beta chains below was sequenced from the same sample in a study of T cell clonality in common variable immunodeficiency. No cognate antigen is known for these TCRs. Here immunoSEQ multiplex PCR was the method, and the copy in TCRdb shows in-frame clones only, minus some. The profile covers roughly 39,000 clones, none occurring a single time. Findings and caveats of the study: In common variable immunodeficiency, TCR beta chains reportedly carried fewer deletions and N-nucleotide insertions.

Sample: peripheral blood mononuclear cells. Receptor source: a human donor with common variable immunodeficiency.

The CDR3 loop is CASSPDGLAGNTGELFF. The sequenced part of the CDR3 DNA is TGTGCCAGCTCACCAGACGGACTAGCGGGAAACACCGGGGAG. The chain combines TRBV18 with TRBJ2-2; TRBD2 matches at 12 bases. The CDR3 extends 3 residues past the end of the read, so its final part is completed from the germline J gene. This CDR3 region has 17 residues. Unmatched junction bases numbered 3, after V lost 2 bases and J lost 2 bases. Looked up from germline, CDR1 is KGHSH and CDR2 is LQKENI.

This clone showed up just a few times. Read data end 3 residues before the CDR3 end; the end is taken from the germline J gene. This chain connects TRBV6-1 to TRBJ2-5, with 11 nucleotides matching TRBD2. The CDR3 length is 15 residues. The trim removed 4 bases at V and 4 bases at J, leaving 5 bases unmatched. Germline CDR1 is MNHNS and CDR2 is SASEGT. CDR3 bases read: TGTGCCAGCAGTGTTCTAGCGGGGGGAGGAGAGACC. Its protein product is CASSVLAGGGET. From start to end, the CDR3 is CASSVLAGGGETQYF.

Concerning this clone itself: From the germline J gene comes the end of the CDR3, since the read stops 3 residues before it. Other DNA sequences from this sample encode an identical CDR3 as well. V usage is TRBV2 and J usage is TRBJ1-1, with a possible D match to TRBD1 (6 bases). The CDR3 runs 13 residues. V lost 5 bases and J 1 base, leaving 8 bases between the germline ends. CDR1 SNHLY and CDR2 FYNNEI come from the germline V gene. CDR3 bases read: TGTGCCAGCAGTCGACAGGAGAACACTGAA. Encoded protein: CASSRQENTE. The CDR3, in full, reads CASSRQENTEAFF. The full variable domain, in which reference TRBV2 and TRBJ1-1 provide the parts outside the CDR3, is EPEVTQTPSHQVTQMGQEVILRCVPISNHLYFYWYRQILGQKVEFLVSFYNNEISEKSEIFDDQFSVERPDGSNFTLKIRSTKLEDSAMYFCASSRQENTEAFFGQGTRLTVV.

This clone has just a few counts. The read terminates 3 residues before the CDR3 end, so the remaining end is supplied by the germline J gene. This rearrangement joins TRBV19 to TRBJ2-7; 7 bases are shared with TRBD2. The germline CDR1 and CDR2 sequences are LNHDA and SQIVND (reference sequence). The J segment lost 5 bases and the V segment lost 3 bases, leaving 1 base of the junction unmatched. This CDR3 region has 12 residues. The CDR3 sequence: CASSIGGNEQYF. The covered CDR3 bases are TGTGCCAGTAGTATCGGGGGGAACGAG.

This clone was counted many times. The read comes to an end 3 residues before the CDR3 does, leaving the germline J gene to fill in the end. The chain employs TRBV6-2 or TRBV6-3 and TRBJ1-4; TRBD1 might be the D (5 bases). The V end lost 6 bases, the J end lost 6 bases, and 17 bases lay between the germline ends. Germline V gene sequence: CDR1 MNHEY, CDR2 SVGEGT. The CDR3 consists of 15 residues. Incomplete CDR3 DNA: TGTGCCAGCAGCTGGAACCAGGGAGCTCATGAAAAA. It translates to CASSWNQGAHEK. The full CDR3 protein reads CASSWNQGAHEKLFF.

The table lists this clone with many counts. The read is 3 residues too short to cover the CDR3 end, so that end is filled in from the germline J gene. The chain employs TRBV6-1 and TRBJ2-4, with TRBD2 matching over 10 bases. Germline V CDR1 and CDR2: MNHNS, SASEGT. The CDR3 sequence is 15 residues long. V was clipped by 4 bases and J by 9 bases; unmatched bases: 9. The CDR3 sequence is CASSVASSGSIIQYF. Partial CDR3 DNA: TGTGCCAGCAGTGTCGCCTCTAGCGGGAGTATCATT.

Notes on this clone: The CDR3 end is not reached by the read, which stops 3 residues before it; the germline J gene fills it in. The chain uses TRBV2 and TRBJ2-2; 9 bases agree with TRBD2. The CDR3 totals 18 residues. V was pared by 2 bases and J by 0 bases, with 7 bases of the junction left unmatched. Per the germline V gene, CDR1 is SNHLY and CDR2 is FYNNEI. This chain's CDR3 is CASSETRGLAANTGELFF. The CDR3 bases that were read are TGTGCCAGCAGTGAAACGAGGGGACTAGCAGCGAACACCGGGGAG.

This clone was counted many times. The CDR3 end lies 3 residues beyond the end of the read and is filled in from the germline J gene. The chain is built from TRBV18 and TRBJ2-3; 7 bases map to TRBD1. The germline V gene encodes CDR1 KGHSH and CDR2 LQKENI. V lost 2 bases to trimming and J lost 1 base; unmatched junction nucleotides: 3. The CDR3 covers 15 residues. The covered CDR3 bases are TGTGCCAGCTCACCAGGACAGGCGGGCACAGATACG. Translated: CASSPGQAGTDT. The CDR3, in full, reads CASSPGQAGTDTQYF.

Concerning this clone itself: The observed sequence ends 3 residues before the CDR3 terminus, with the missing tail filled in from the germline J gene. The chain carries TRBV7-6 and TRBJ2-1; TRBD1 matches at 10 bases. The CDR3 length is 16 residues. The junction had 5 bases not matched to a gene; V was cut back by 2 bases and J by 4 bases. CDR1 and CDR2 from the germline V gene are SGHVS and FNYEAQ. This CDR3 is CASSLIDRGLYNEQFF. The part of the CDR3 DNA that was read is TGTGCCAGCAGCTTAATAGACAGGGGGCTATACAATGAG.

This clone was detected ten times or more. The CDR3 end is not reached by the read, which stops 3 residues before it; the germline J gene fills it in. The chain recombines TRBV2 with TRBJ2-1; D may be TRBD1 (6 bases). The germline V gene encodes CDR1 SNHLY and CDR2 FYNNEI. The V and J ends lost 6 bases and 1 base respectively, with 13 bases between them. The CDR3 is made up of 15 amino acids. The sequenced part of the CDR3 DNA is TGTGCCAGCAGATCAAACAGGGTTTCCTACAATGAG. Its translation is CASRSNRVSYNE. The full CDR3 protein is CASRSNRVSYNEQFF.

On this clone: Coverage ceases 3 residues before the CDR3 finishes, and the germline J gene fills in the end. The chain links TRBV2 to TRBJ1-5; perhaps TRBD1 as D (6 bases). Trimming took off 6 bases at V and 6 bases at J, with 12 bases between the two ends. Germline CDR1 is SNHLY and CDR2 is FYNNEI. This CDR3 spans 13 amino acids. The CDR3 loop is CASRFRGGQPQHF. The DNA read from the CDR3 is TGTGCCAGCAGATTTAGGGGGGGTCAGCCC.

This clone has at least ten counts. The CDR3 goes on 3 residues after the read ends, and that part is filled in from the germline J gene. The chain carries TRBV20-1 and TRBJ1-6; 11 nucleotides match TRBD1. This CDR3 comprises 16 residues. Trimming cost V 1 base and J 6 bases; bases outside gene matches: 5. Germline V CDR1 and CDR2: DFQATT, SNEGSKA (reference sequence). The CDR3 loop is CSARGGDRGTNSPLHF. The covered CDR3 bases are TGCAGTGCTAGAGGAGGGGACAGGGGGACTAATTCACCC.

The sample holds a few counts of this clone. The read halts 3 residues ahead of the CDR3 end, with the missing end drawn from the germline J gene. The J gene is TRBJ2-7, the V gene TRBV20-1, with D perhaps TRBD1 (5 bases). CDR1 is DFQATT and CDR2 is SNEGSKA in the germline V gene (reference sequence). V lost 6 bases and J lost 6, with 12 bases in between. CDR3 length: 11 residues. The CDR3 loop reads CSARRGSEQYF. CDR3 DNA, as far as it was read: TGCAGTGCCCGAAGGGGTAGCGAG.

At least ten counts were recorded for this clone. CDR3 bases read: TGTGCCAGCAGCTCACAGGGGTGGGTCACTGAA. This translates into CASSSQGWVTE. The whole CDR3 protein is CASSSQGWVTEAFF. The chain links TRBV7-9 to TRBJ1-1; TRBD1 matches at 7 bases. The DNA ends 3 residues before the CDR3 does, and the rest of the CDR3 is filled in from the germline J gene. CDR1 and CDR2 from the germline V gene are SEHNR and FQNEAQ (reference sequence). This CDR3 comprises 14 residues. Germline trimming cut 4 bases from V and 4 bases from J; bases unmatched to any gene: 6.

In regard to this clone: From the germline J gene comes the end of the CDR3, since the read stops 3 residues before it. The rearrangement links TRBV19 to TRBJ1-5, with TRBD1 identical over 8 bases. There are 15 residues in the CDR3. Looked up from germline, CDR1 is LNHDA and CDR2 is SQIVND (reference sequence). J gave up 2 bases and V 9 bases, and 9 bases lay outside the gene matches. CDR3 in amino acids: CASRLETGGNQPQHF. CDR3 bases read: TGTGCCAGCCGTCTAGAGACAGGGGGCAATCAGCCC.

Ten or more counts support this clone. The read halts 3 residues ahead of the CDR3 end, with the missing end drawn from the germline J gene. The chain combines TRBV18 with TRBJ2-2; no clear D. In germline, CDR1 is KGHSH, CDR2 LQKENI. The CDR3 loop spans 11 amino acids. The V and J ends lost 3 bases and 8 bases respectively, with 4 bases between them. Partial CDR3 DNA: TGTGCCAGCTCACCGGCAGGGGAG. Translation: CASSPAGE. The entire CDR3 protein reads CASSPAGELFF.

Comments on this clone: The read finishes 3 residues shy of the CDR3 end, and the germline J gene is used to complete it. This chain links TRBV19 with TRBJ2-7; TRBD2 agrees at 11 bases. The CDR3 extends over 16 amino acids. Germline lookup yields CDR1 LNHDA and CDR2 SQIVND (reference sequence). Losses at the gene ends were 1 base for V and 6 bases for J; bases not matched to a gene: 8. The sequenced part of the CDR3 DNA is TGTGCCAGTAGTATAGGTGGTAGCGGGGGGGCTGGCGAG. This codes for CASSIGGSGGAGE. In full, the CDR3 reads CASSIGGSGGAGEQYF.

This clone was seen repeatedly, ten times or more. The sequenced fragment ends 3 residues before the CDR3 boundary, so the rest is inferred from the germline J gene. The J gene is TRBJ2-6, the V gene TRBV19; 7 nucleotides agree with TRBD1. V lost 9 bases and J lost 0; bases outside the gene matches: 8. The germline V gene encodes CDR1 LNHDA and CDR2 SQIVND (reference sequence). The CDR3 is 16 amino acids. CDR3 sequence: CASRDRAISGANVLTF. The covered CDR3 bases are TGTGCCAGCCGAGACAGGGCTATCTCTGGGGCCAACGTC.